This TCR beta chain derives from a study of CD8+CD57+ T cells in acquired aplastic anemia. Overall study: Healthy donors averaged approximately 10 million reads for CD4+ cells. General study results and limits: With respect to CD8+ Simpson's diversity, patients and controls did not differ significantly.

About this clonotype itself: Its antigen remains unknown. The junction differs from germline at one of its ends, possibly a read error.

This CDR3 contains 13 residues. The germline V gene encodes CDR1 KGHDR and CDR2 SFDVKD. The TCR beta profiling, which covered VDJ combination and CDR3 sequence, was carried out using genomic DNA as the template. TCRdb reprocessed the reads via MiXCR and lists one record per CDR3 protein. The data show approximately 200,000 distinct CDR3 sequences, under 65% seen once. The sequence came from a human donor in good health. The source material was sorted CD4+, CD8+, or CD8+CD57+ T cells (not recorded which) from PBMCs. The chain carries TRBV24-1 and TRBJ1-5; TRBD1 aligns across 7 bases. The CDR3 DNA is TGTGCCACCAGTTTACAGGGGAATCAGCCACAGAATTTT. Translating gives CATSLQGNQPQNF.